A single sample gave rise to the 25 T cell receptor beta chains below, sequenced in a study of T cell responses to AZD1222 COVID-19 vaccine. Libraries were prepared by immunoSEQ multiplex PCR; TCRdb keeps only in-frame clonotypes and omits some of them. The sample lists 150,000 or so clones, about 91% occurring once. The material was peripheral blood, obtained on day 0 of AZD1222 vaccination. The receptors were gathered from an adult in good health.

The chain carries TRBV11-3 and TRBJ2-3; TRBD2 is a possible D gene (6 bases). The CDR3 sequence is 14 residues long. V was trimmed by 1 base and J by 3 bases, leaving 8 bases between them. The germline gives CDR1 SGHNT, CDR2 YENEEA. CDR3 sequence reads: CASSLGGVTDTQYF. The CDR3 DNA is TGTGCCAGCAGCTTAGGGGGGGTGACAGATACGCAGTATTTT.

This sequence joins TRBV7-2 and TRBJ2-5, with TRBD2 matching 9 bases. Germline V lookup: CDR1 SGHTA, CDR2 FQGNSA. The trim removed 0 bases at V and 3 bases at J, leaving 8 bases unmatched. The CDR3 is made up of 17 amino acids. The CDR3, as DNA: TGTGCCAGCAGCTTAGCGAACCGGGAGCGGGGGGAAGAGACCCAGTACTTC. Translated, it gives CASSLANRERGEETQYF.

CDR3: CASSFRTPGQGLGVQYF. In DNA form, the CDR3 reads TGTGCCAGCAGCTTCAGAACACCGGGACAGGGTTTGGGCGTGCAGTACTTC. This sequence joins TRBV11-2 and TRBJ2-7; the match to TRBD1 covers 9 bases. J lost 9 bases, V lost 3 bases, and 18 bases had no gene match. Per germline, CDR1 SGHAT and CDR2 FQNNGV. The CDR3 extends over 17 amino acids.

The rearrangement links TRBV21-1 to TRBJ2-1; no DNA check was done on the table's D call, TRBD1. TRBV21-1 corresponds to a pseudogene. The CDR3 is 12 amino acids. CDR3 in DNA: TGTGCCAGCAGTAGGGCTGGGGGCGAGCAGTTCTTC. Residues: CASSRAGGEQFF.

The rearrangement uses TRBV4-3 and TRBJ1-2; 9 positions match TRBD1. The trim removed 5 bases at V and 0 bases at J, leaving 4 bases unmatched. CDR1 LGHNA and CDR2 YSLEER come from the germline V gene. The CDR3 is made up of 15 amino acids. The CDR3 loop reads CASSWGQGSNYGYTF. The CDR3 DNA reads as TGCGCCAGCAGCTGGGGACAGGGATCTAACTATGGCTACACCTTC.

The J gene is TRBJ2-1, the V gene TRBV27; 9 positions match TRBD2. Germline CDR1 and CDR2: MNHEY and SMNVEV (reference sequence). The V gene end was trimmed by 4 bases and the J gene end by 0 bases; junction bases not matched to a gene: 4. CDR3 length: 16 residues. CDR3 sequence reads: CASSWASGNSYNEQFF. Here the CDR3 DNA reads TGTGCCAGCAGTTGGGCTAGCGGGAACTCCTACAATGAGCAGTTCTTC.

This sequence joins TRBV7-3 and TRBJ2-1, with D uncertain. This CDR3 comprises 13 residues. The germline CDR1 and CDR2 sequences are SGHTA and FQGTGA. Between the trimmed V and J ends, which lost 5 bases and 3 bases, there was a span of 8 bases. The CDR3 loop reads CASSPHIYNEQFF. Here the CDR3 DNA reads TGTGCCAGCAGCCCCCACATCTACAATGAGCAGTTCTTC.

The chain recombines TRBV10-1 with TRBJ1-4; TRBD1 aligns across 8 bases. The CDR3 has 15 amino acids. V dropped 3 bases and J dropped 6; count of bases not matched to a gene: 6. Germline loops: CDR1 WNHNN, CDR2 SYGVQD (reference sequence). CDR3 loop: CASSDSGGVDEKLFF. In DNA, the CDR3 is TGCGCCAGCAGTGATTCAGGGGGCGTCGATGAAAAACTGTTTTTT.

This clone has only one observation. V is TRBV5-1 and J is TRBJ2-3; either TRBD1 or TRBD2 may supply D (6 bases each). V was clipped by 4 bases and J by 3 bases, with 12 bases between them. The CDR3 sequence is 14 residues long. Germline V gene lookup returns CDR1 SGHRS and CDR2 YFSETQ. The CDR3 coding sequence is TGCGCCAGCAGCCCGGGGGCTTGGACAGATACGCAGTATTTT. Amino acids: CASSPGAWTDTQYF.

J is TRBJ1-6 and V is TRBV6-4, with D possibly being TRBD1 (5 bases). Germline-derived CDR1 and CDR2 are MRHNA and SNTAGT. V lost 3 bases and J lost 7, with 13 bases in between. This CDR3 has 15 residues. CDR3 region: CASSELSGGNSPLHF. In DNA, the CDR3 is TGTGCCAGCAGTGAACTTAGCGGGGGGAATTCACCCCTCCACTTT.

The V gene is TRBV12-5, the J gene TRBJ2-4, with D possibly TRBD2 on 5 matching bases. The CDR3 is 13 residues long. From germline, CDR1 is LGHNT and CDR2 FRNRAP. This chain's CDR3 is CASEGVAKNIQYF. Written as DNA, the CDR3 is TGTGCCTCAGAGGGTGTAGCCAAAAACATTCAGTACTTC.

The chain employs TRBV19 and TRBJ2-7; 9 nucleotides agree with TRBD1. The trim removed 5 bases at V and 4 bases at J, leaving 3 bases unmatched. Germline loops: CDR1 LNHDA, CDR2 SQIVND (reference sequence). The CDR3 loop spans 13 amino acids. DNA of the CDR3: TGTGCCAGTAGTCTCGACAGGGGGTACGAGCAGTACTTC. Its translation is CASSLDRGYEQYF.

The V call is TRBV11-2, the J call TRBJ2-3; perhaps TRBD1 as D (5 bases). The CDR3 is 12 residues long. Deletions cut 1 base from V and 8 bases from J, with 7 bases between. Germline V CDR1 and CDR2: SGHAT, FQNNGV. CDR3 coding DNA: TGTGCCAGCAGCTTAGCTAGGGGTACGCAGTATTTT. Its protein product is CASSLARGTQYF. Variable domain in full (rest from reference TRBV11-2 and TRBJ2-3): EAGVAQSPRYKIIEKRQSVAFWCNPISGHATLYWYQQILGQGPKLLIQFQNNGVVDDSQLPKDRFSAERLKGVDSTLKIQPAKLEDSAVYLCASSLARGTQYFGPGTRLTVL.

This chain links TRBV18 with TRBJ1-1, with TRBD1 as a possible D gene (6 bases). CDR3 length equals 14 residues. CDR1 is KGHSH and CDR2 is LQKENI in the germline V gene. With 5 bases removed from V and 0 bases from J, the gap between germline ends came to 10 bases. The CDR3 here is CASSAGQLNTEAFF. CDR3 in DNA: TGTGCCAGCTCAGCGGGACAACTGAACACTGAAGCTTTCTTT.

The chain is built from TRBV7-8 and TRBJ1-2; D is uncertain. Trimming removed 3 bases from V and 4 bases from J, with 9 bases in between. This CDR3 region has 13 residues. Per the germline V gene, CDR1 is SGHVS and CDR2 is FQNEAQ. For the CDR3, the DNA is TGTGCCAGCAGCTTTTGGTACTCCTATGGCTACACCTTC. Translation: CASSFWYSYGYTF.

V usage is TRBV24-1 and J usage is TRBJ1-1; 8 nucleotides line up with TRBD1. Unmatched junction bases numbered 7, after V lost 7 bases and J lost 1 base. The CDR3 is 15 amino acids. Germline V gene lookup returns CDR1 KGHDR and CDR2 SFDVKD. CDR3 coding DNA: TGTGCCACCAGGGCGGCACAGGGGGGGAACACTGAAGCTTTCTTT. Translated: CATRAAQGGNTEAFF.

The J gene is TRBJ1-5, the V gene TRBV2; D gene unclear. V lost 8 bases and J 4 bases, leaving 18 bases between the germline ends. The CDR3 has 15 amino acids. Germline-derived CDR1 and CDR2 are SNHLY and FYNNEI. The CDR3 DNA sequence: TGTGCCAGCCGGAGGGATGTAGCCGATAATCAGCCCCAGCATTTT. It codes for CASRRDVADNQPQHF.

The V call is TRBV4-3, the J call TRBJ2-2; D is ambiguous. This CDR3 has 14 residues. The germline gives CDR1 LGHNA, CDR2 YSLEER. Trimming cost V 1 base and J 4 bases, with 7 bases left between them. The DNA of the CDR3 is TGCGCCAGCAGCCAAGGTCCATCCACCGGGGAGCTGTTTTTT. This encodes CASSQGPSTGELFF.

The chain is built from TRBV4-3 and TRBJ2-1; TRBD1 is a possible D gene (6 bases). V lost 0 bases and J lost 4, with 10 bases in between. CDR3 length: 15 amino acids. Germline V gene lookup returns CDR1 LGHNA and CDR2 YSLEER. This chain's CDR3 is CASSQDQGTYNEQFF. The CDR3 DNA sequence: TGCGCCAGCAGCCAAGATCAGGGGACATACAATGAGCAGTTCTTC.

This chain connects TRBV5-1 to TRBJ2-5, with D possibly called TRBD1 or TRBD2 (5 bases each). CDR3 length: 15 residues. Germline loops: CDR1 SGHRS, CDR2 YFSETQ. The V end was cut by 0 bases, the J end by 5 bases, with 14 bases between. CDR3 bases: TGCGCCAGCAGCTTGGGGTCTGGGACGTGGGAGACCCAGTACTTC. It codes for CASSLGSGTWETQYF.

The chain combines TRBV5-1 with TRBJ1-1; D is possibly TRBD1 (6 bases). Germline V lookup: CDR1 SGHRS, CDR2 YFSETQ. The CDR3 runs 14 residues. Between the trimmed V and J ends, which lost 7 bases and 0 bases, there was a span of 13 bases. The CDR3 DNA follows: TGCGCCAGCTGTCTGGGGGCGGTGAACACTGAAGCTTTCTTT. It codes for CASCLGAVNTEAFF.

V usage is TRBV21-1 and J usage is TRBJ2-2. TRBV21-1 is termed a pseudogene. The CDR3 extends over 16 amino acids. DNA of the CDR3: TGTGCCAGCACGGGGGCCGCCAGAGTGAACACCGGGGAGCTGTTTTTT. Its protein product is CASTGAARVNTGELFF.

This chain connects TRBV6-2 or TRBV6-3 to TRBJ2-5, with 7 bases aligning to TRBD1. The V gene's germline CDR1 is MNHEY and CDR2 SVGEGT. The CDR3 has 14 residues. V shed 6 bases, J shed 8 bases, and the junction held 12 bases outside the gene matches. The CDR3 DNA is TGTGCCAGCAGCCCACAGGGGACCCCAGAAACCCAGTACTTC. Encoded protein: CASSPQGTPETQYF.

The rearrangement links TRBV18 to TRBJ2-7, with 8 bases identical to TRBD2. V trimming: 9 bases; J trimming: 2 bases; junction bases outside the gene matches: 9. The length of the CDR3 is 14 residues. Germline V lookup: CDR1 KGHSH, CDR2 LQKENI. The CDR3 loop reads CASQRGRGTYEQYF. The CDR3 DNA follows: TGTGCCAGTCAGCGGGGGCGGGGTACCTACGAGCAGTACTTC.

This chain uses TRBV6-5 with TRBJ1-2, with unresolved D. Germline V gene sequence: CDR1 MNHEY, CDR2 SVGAGI. The CDR3 runs to 15 residues. Trimming took 0 bases from V and 1 from J, leaving 9 bases between them. This chain's CDR3 is CASSYSGGFNYGYTF. CDR3 nucleotides: TGTGCCAGCAGTTACTCGGGAGGCTTTAACTATGGCTACACCTTC.